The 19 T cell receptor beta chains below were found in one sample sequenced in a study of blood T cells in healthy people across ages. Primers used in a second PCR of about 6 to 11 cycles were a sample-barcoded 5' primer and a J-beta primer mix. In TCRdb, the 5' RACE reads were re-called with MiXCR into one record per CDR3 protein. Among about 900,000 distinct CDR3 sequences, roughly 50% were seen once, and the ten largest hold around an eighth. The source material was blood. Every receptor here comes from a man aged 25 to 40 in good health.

The CDR3 DNA is TGTGCCAGCAGCTTATGGAGCGGGGACACCTACGAGCAGTACTTC. Protein: CASSLWSGDTYEQYF. The genes are TRBV7-6 and TRBJ2-7, with D tentatively TRBD2 (7 bases). V dropped 2 bases and J dropped 2 bases, with 13 bases sitting between them. The CDR3 totals 15 residues. Germline V CDR1 and CDR2: SGHVS, FNYEAQ. Full variable domain (outside the CDR3, taken from reference TRBV7-6 and TRBJ2-7): GAGVSQSPRYKVTKRGQDVALRCDPISGHVSLYWYRQALGQGPEFLTYFNYEAQQDKSGLPNDRFSAERPEGSISTLTIQRTEQRDSAMYRCASSLWSGDTYEQYFGPGTRLTVT.

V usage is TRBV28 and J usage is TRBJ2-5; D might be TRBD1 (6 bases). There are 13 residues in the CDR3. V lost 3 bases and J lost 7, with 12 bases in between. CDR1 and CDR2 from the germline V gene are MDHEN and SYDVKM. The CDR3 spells CASSLSGVGTQYF. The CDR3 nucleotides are TGTGCCAGCAGTTTGTCAGGGGTGGGGACCCAGTACTTC. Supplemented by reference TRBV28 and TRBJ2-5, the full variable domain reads DVKVTQSSRYLVKRTGEKVFLECVQDMDHENMFWYRQDPGLGLRLIYFSYDVKMKEKGDIPEGYSVSREKKERFSLILESASTNQTSMYLCASSLSGVGTQYFGPGTRLLVL.

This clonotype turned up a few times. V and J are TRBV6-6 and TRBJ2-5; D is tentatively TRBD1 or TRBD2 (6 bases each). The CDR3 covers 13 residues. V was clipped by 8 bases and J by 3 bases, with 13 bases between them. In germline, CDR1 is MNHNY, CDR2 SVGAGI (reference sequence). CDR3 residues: CASGIGGKETQYF. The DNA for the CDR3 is TGTGCCAGCGGTATAGGGGGGAAAGAGACCCAGTACTTC.

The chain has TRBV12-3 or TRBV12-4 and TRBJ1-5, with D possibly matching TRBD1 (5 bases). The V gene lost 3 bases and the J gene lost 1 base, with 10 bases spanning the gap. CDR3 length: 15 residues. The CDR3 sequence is CASSLRQSSNQPQHF. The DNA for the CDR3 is TGTGCCAGCAGTTTGAGACAGAGCAGCAATCAGCCCCAGCATTTT.

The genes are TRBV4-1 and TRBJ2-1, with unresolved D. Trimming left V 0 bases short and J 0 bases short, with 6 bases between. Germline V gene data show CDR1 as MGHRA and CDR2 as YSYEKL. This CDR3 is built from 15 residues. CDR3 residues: CASSQDRCSYNEQFF. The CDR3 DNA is TGCGCCAGCAGCCAAGACAGGTGCTCCTACAATGAGCAGTTCTTC.

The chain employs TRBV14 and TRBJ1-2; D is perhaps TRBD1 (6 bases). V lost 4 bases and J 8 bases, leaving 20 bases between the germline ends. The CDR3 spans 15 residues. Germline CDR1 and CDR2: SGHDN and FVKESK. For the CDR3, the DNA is TGTGCCAGCAGCCTGAAGGCGGGACACTCGGAGGGCTACACCTTC. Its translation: CASSLKAGHSEGYTF.

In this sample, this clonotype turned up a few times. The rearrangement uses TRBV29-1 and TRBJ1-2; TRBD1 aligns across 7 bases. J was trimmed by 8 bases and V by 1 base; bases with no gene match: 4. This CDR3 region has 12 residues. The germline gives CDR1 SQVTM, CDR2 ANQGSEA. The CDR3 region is CSVEGTGDGYTF. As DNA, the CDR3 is TGCAGCGTTGAAGGTACAGGGGACGGCTACACCTTC.

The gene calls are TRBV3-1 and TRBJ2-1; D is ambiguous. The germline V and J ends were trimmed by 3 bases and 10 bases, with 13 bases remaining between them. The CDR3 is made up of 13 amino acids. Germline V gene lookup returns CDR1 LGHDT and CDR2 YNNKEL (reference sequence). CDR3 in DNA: TGTGCCAGCAGCCAGAATGTTGGAAGGGAGCAGTTCTTC. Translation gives CASSQNVGREQFF.

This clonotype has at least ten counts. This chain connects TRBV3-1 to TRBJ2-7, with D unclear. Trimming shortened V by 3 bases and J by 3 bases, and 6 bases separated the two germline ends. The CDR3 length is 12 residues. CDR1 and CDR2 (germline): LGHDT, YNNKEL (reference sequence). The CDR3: CASSQASYEQYF. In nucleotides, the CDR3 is TGTGCCAGCAGCCAGGCGAGCTACGAGCAGTACTTC.

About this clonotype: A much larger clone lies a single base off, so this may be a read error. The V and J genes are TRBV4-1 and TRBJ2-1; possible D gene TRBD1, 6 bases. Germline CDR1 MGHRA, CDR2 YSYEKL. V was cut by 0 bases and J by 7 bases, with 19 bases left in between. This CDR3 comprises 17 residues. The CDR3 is CASSQEYLVGATNEQFF. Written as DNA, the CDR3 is TGCGCCAGCAGCCAAGAATACTTAGTGGGGGCTACGAATGAGCAGTTCTTC.

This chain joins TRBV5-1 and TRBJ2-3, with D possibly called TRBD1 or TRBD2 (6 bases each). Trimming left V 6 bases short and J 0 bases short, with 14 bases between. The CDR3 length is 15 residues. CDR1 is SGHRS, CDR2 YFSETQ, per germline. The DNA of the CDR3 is TGCGCCAGCACCCTAAGGGGGGCTAGCACAGATACGCAGTATTTT. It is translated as CASTLRGASTDTQYF.

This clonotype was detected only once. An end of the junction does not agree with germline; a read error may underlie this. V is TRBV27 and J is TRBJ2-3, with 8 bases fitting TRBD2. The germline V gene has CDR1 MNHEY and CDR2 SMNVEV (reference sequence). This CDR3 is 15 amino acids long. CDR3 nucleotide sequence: TGTGCCAGTAGTTCGGGACTAGAGACCACAGATACGCAGTATTTT. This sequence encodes CASSSGLETTDTQYF.

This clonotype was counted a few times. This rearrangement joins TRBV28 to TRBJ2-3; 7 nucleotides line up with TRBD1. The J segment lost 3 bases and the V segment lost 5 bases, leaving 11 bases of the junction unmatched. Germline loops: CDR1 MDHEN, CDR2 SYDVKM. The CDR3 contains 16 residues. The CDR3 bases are TGTGCCAGCAGTGCAACCGGGACAGCGGAGACAGATACGCAGTATTTT. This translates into CASSATGTAETDTQYF.

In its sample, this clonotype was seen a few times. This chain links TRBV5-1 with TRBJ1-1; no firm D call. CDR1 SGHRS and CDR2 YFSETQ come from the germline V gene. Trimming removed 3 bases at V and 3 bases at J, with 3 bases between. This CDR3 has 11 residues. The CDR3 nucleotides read TGCGCCAGCAGCTCCCACACTGAAGCTTTCTTT. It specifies CASSSHTEAFF.

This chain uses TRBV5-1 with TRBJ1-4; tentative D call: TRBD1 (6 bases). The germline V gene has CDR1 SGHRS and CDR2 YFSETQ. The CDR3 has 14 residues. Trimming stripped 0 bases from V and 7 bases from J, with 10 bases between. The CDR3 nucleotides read TGCGCCAGCAGCTTGGGCAGGGGTGGTGAAAAACTGTTTTTT. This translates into CASSLGRGGEKLFF.

The DNA of the CDR3 is TGTGCCAGCAGTAACACCGCGGGACACAACACCGGGGAGCTGTTTTTT. Encoded protein: CASSNTAGHNTGELFF. This chain uses TRBV6-6 with TRBJ2-2; TRBD1 or TRBD2 may be the D gene (6 bases each). Trimming left V 5 bases short and J 2 bases short, with 15 bases between. The germline V gene has CDR1 MNHNY and CDR2 SVGAGI (reference sequence). The CDR3 extends over 16 amino acids.

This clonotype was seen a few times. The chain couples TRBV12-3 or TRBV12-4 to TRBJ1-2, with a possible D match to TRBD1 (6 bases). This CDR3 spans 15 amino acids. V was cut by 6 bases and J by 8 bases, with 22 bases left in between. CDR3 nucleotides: TGTGCCAGCAGCCCTTCCAACAGGGTCCCTGGAGGCTACACCTTC. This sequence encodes CASSPSNRVPGGYTF.

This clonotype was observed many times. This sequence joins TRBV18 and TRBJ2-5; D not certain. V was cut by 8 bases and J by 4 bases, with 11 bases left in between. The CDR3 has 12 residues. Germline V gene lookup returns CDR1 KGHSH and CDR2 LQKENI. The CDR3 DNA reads TGTGCCAGCAGCCCCCCGTCAGAGACCCAGTACTTC. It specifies CASSPPSETQYF. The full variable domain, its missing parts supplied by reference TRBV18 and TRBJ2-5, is NAGVMQNPRHLVRRRGQEARLRCSPMKGHSHVYWYRQLPEEGLKFMVYLQKENIIDESGMPKERFSAEFPKEGPSILRIQQVVRGDSAAYFCASSPPSETQYFGPGTRLLVL.

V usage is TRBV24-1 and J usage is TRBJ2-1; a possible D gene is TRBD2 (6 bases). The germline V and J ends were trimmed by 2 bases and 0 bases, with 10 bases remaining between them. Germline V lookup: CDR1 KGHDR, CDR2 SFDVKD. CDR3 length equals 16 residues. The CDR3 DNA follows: TGTGCCACCAGTGATTCTGGGGGGAGCTCCTACAATGAGCAGTTCTTC. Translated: CATSDSGGSSYNEQFF.